The rows below give T cell receptor beta chains drawn from one sample of a study of tumor and adjacent non-tumor tissue in lung cancer. TCRdb passed the multiplex PCR reads through MiXCR, listing each CDR3 protein once. The sample lists about 110,000 distinct CDR3 sequences, approximately 71% occurring once. Sequences were obtained from lung tumor tissue. The receptors stem from an older woman with non-small cell lung cancer. Each CDR3 is given with its conserved first and last residue. Each record gives: V gene, D gene, J gene, clone size, CDR3 DNA, CDR3 protein. D genes are given only for firm matches. The size entry is marked missing in some rows and otherwise reads once, few, many or a size class.

>TRBV11-1|NA|TRBJ1-1|NA
TGTGCCACGAAGCAGAGATTCGTGGACGCTGAAGCTTTCTTT
CATKQRFVDAEAFF
>TRBV10-1|NA|TRBJ1-2|many
TGCGCCACCCAGCCTCGGACGGGAACTAACTATGGCTACACCTTC
CATQPRTGTNYGYTF
>TRBV29-1|NA|TRBJ1-5|NA
TGCAGCCTTGGAATGCAGGGAGGCCATCCCCAGCATTTT
CSLGMQGGHPQHF
>TRBV5-4|NA|TRBJ1-2|NA
TGTGCCAGCACCAGGGGAGGAACCTCAGGTGGCTACACCTTC
CASTRGGTSGGYTF
>TRBV28|TRBD1|TRBJ2-5|NA
TGTTCCAGTAGTGGGGACAGGGGGCGGAAGACCCAGTACTTC
CSSSGDRGRKTQYF
>TRBV29-1|NA|TRBJ2-5|many
TGCAGCGTTGTAGGCGGAGGAGTTAGGACCCAGTACTTC
CSVVGGGVRTQYF
>TRBV20-1|TRBD1|TRBJ1-4|NA
TGCAGTGGTAGGCCCACAGGGGTAACTAATGGAAAACTGTTTTTT
CSGRPTGVTNGKLFF
>TRBV5-1|NA|TRBJ1-6|NA
TGCGCCAGCAGCCAGACAGGTAATAATTCACCCCTCCACTTT
CASSQTGNNSPLHF
>TRBV14|TRBD2|TRBJ2-3|NA
TGTGTTAGCAGCCAACCCCCGGGACTAGCGGGGAGGATAGATACGCAGTATTTT
CVSSQPPGLAGRIDTQYF
>TRBV11-2|TRBD1|TRBJ2-1|NA
TGTGCCACCCGAGGCCGAGGGGGCTCCTACGATGAGCAGTCCTTC
CATRGRGGSYDEQSF
>TRBV11-2|TRBD1|TRBJ2-7|NA
TGTCCCAGCAGCTTATCCATTGGGACAGCCGAGCAGTACTTC
CPSSLSIGTAEQYF
>TRBV4-3|NA|TRBJ2-3|NA
TGCGCCAGCAGCCAATACCGCGGACCTAGTAGTACAGATACGCAGTATTTT
CASSQYRGPSSTDTQYF
>TRBV12-3/TRBV12-4|NA|TRBJ2-7|many
TGTGCCAGCAGTCCGGTCGGGCAGTCGTACTACGAGCAGTACTTC
CASSPVGQSYYEQYF
>TRBV12-3/TRBV12-4|NA|TRBJ2-7|many
TGTGCCAGCAGCCCGTCATGGGAGCAGTACTTC
CASSPSWEQYF
>TRBV4-3|TRBD1|TRBJ1-2|NA
TGCGCCAGCAGCCAAGGATGGGACAGGGTAGACTATGGCTACACCTTC
CASSQGWDRVDYGYTF
>TRBV20-1|NA|TRBJ2-2|NA
TGCGGTGCTAGATCGAATACCGGGGAGTTGTTTTTT
CGARSNTGELFF
>TRBV11-2|TRBD2|TRBJ2-3|medium-sized
TGTGCCAGCAGCCGGGACTACACAGATACGCAGTATTTT
CASSRDYTDTQYF
>TRBV4-2|NA|TRBJ2-1|NA
TGTGCCAGCAGCCATGGGGTGGGGGTACCGCTGAATGAGCAGTTCTTC
CASSHGVGVPLNEQFF
>TRBV13|TRBD2|TRBJ2-5|NA
TGTGCCAGCAGCGCCCTAGCGGGGGGGGAGACCCAGAACTTC
CASSALAGGETQNF
>TRBV20-1|TRBD2|TRBJ2-7|NA
TGCAGTGCTGCAATTACTAGCGGCAGCTACTACGAGCAGTACTTC
CSAAITSGSYYEQYF
>TRBV9|NA|TRBJ2-7|NA
TGTGCCAGCAGCCCCCCGCTTGGGTGGAAGCAGTACTTC
CASSPPLGWKQYF
>TRBV20-1|NA|TRBJ2-2|NA
TGCAGTGTGTCCGGGATGGAGAACACCGGGGTGCTGTTTTTT
CSVSGMENTGVLFF
>TRBV28|TRBD2|TRBJ2-7|few
TGTGCCAGCAGTCTCAAATACCCCGGACTAGCGGGAGTAGGGGGTCGGGAGCAGTACTTC
CASSLKYPGLAGVGGREQYF
>TRBV29-1|TRBD2|TRBJ2-1|NA
TGCAGCCTCATGGGTCAGCGGGAGTCCTACAATGAGCAATCCTTC
CSLMGQRESYNEQSF
>TRBV28|TRBD2|TRBJ2-1|few
TGTGCCAGCAGTCCCTCGCGGGGGACCTTCTACAATGAGCAGTTCTTC
CASSPSRGTFYNEQFF
>TRBV11-2|NA|TRBJ2-7|NA
TGTGCCAACAGCTTATCCACAGGGACACCCGAGCAGTACTTC
CANSLSTGTPEQYF
>TRBV11-2|NA|TRBJ2-5|NA
TGTGCCAGCAGCATCGGGACAAGGGGTGAGACCCAGTACTTC
CASSIGTRGETQYF
>TRBV6-1|NA|TRBJ2-2|NA
TGTGCCAGCAGTGAAGCGCAGCAATTCGGGGAGTTGTTTTTT
CASSEAQQFGELFF
>TRBV11-2|NA|TRBJ2-7|NA
TGTGCCAGCAGCTTAGCTTGCCCCGACAACGAGCAGTACTTC
CASSLACPDNEQYF
>TRBV10-3|TRBD2|TRBJ2-1|NA
TGTGTCATCAGTGAACCGGGACTAGGGGATGGTTACAATGAGCAGTTTTTC
CVISEPGLGDGYNEQFF
>TRBV28|NA|TRBJ2-4|NA
TGTGCCAGCAGTTTATGGGCGGGGATAGACAAAAACATTCAGTACTTC
CASSLWAGIDKNIQYF
>TRBV12-5|NA|TRBJ2-6|NA
TGTGCTAGTGGCCCTAACCTCTCTGGGGCCAACGTCATCACTTTC
CASGPNLSGANVITF
>TRBV20-1|NA|TRBJ2-2|NA
TGCAGTGCTAGAGAATTGGGGGGCACCGGGGAGCTGTTTTTT
CSARELGGTGELFF
>TRBV29-1|NA|TRBJ2-1|NA
TGCAGCGTTGATAGAGAGGTTCAGGATGACCAGTTCTTC
CSVDREVQDDQFF
>TRBV5-4|NA|TRBJ2-7|once
TGTGTCAACAGCTCGACAGGCGTTACCTACGAGCAGTACTTC
CVNSSTGVTYEQYF
>TRBV12-3/TRBV12-4|NA|TRBJ1-1|many
TGTGCCAGCAGTTTCGGGGTCCCTGAAGCTTTCTTT
CASSFGVPEAFF
>TRBV12-3/TRBV12-4|TRBD2|TRBJ2-1|NA
TGTGCCAGCAGTTCCGGTACTAGCGGGGACAATGAGCAGATCTTC
CASSSGTSGDNEQIF
>TRBV11-3|NA|TRBJ2-2|NA
TGTGCCAGCAGCTTAGTATCCGGGGGCGGTAGGGAGCTGTTTTTT
CASSLVSGGGRELFF
>TRBV12-3/TRBV12-4|NA|TRBJ2-5|NA
TGTGCGAGCAGTCTTCGCCTCGAAAAGGGGATGTCGGAGACCCAGTACTTC
CASSLRLEKGMSETQYF
>TRBV11-2|NA|TRBJ1-1|NA
TGTGCCAGCAGCTTAGATCTGGGGTTTGGGGAGGCTGAAGTTTTATTT
CASSLDLGFGEAEVLF
>TRBV9|NA|TRBJ2-6|NA
TGTGCCAGCAGCGTGTGGGTCGCTGGGTTCATCGTCCTGACTTTC
CASSVWVAGFIVLTF
>TRBV6-5|NA|TRBJ1-1|NA
TGTTCCAGCAGCTACCAAATCTGGCTCCAAGATTTCTTT
CSSSYQIWLQDFF
>TRBV6-2/TRBV6-3|TRBD1|TRBJ2-2|NA
TGTGTCAGCAGAGACAGGGGGCACACCGGGGAGCTGTTTTTT
CVSRDRGHTGELFF
>TRBV4-3|TRBD2|TRBJ2-5|NA
TGCGCCAGCAGCCAAGACACCGCAGCGGGAGGCGGGGAGACCCAGTACTTC
CASSQDTAAGGGETQYF
>TRBV5-1|NA|TRBJ2-7|NA
TGCGCCAGCAGCTTGCGGGGGGCAGGGTACGAGCACTACTTC
CASSLRGAGYEHYF
>TRBV5-1|TRBD2|TRBJ2-3|NA
TGCGCTGTCAGAGCGGGGGGGTCAGATACGCAGTATTTT
CAVRAGGSDTQYF
>TRBV11-1|NA|TRBJ1-1|NA
TGTACCAGTAGCTTATTTACAGGAACTGAAGCTTTATTT
CTSSLFTGTEALF
>TRBV11-3|NA|TRBJ1-6|NA
TGTGCTAGCAGCTTGGAGGACAGATATAATTCATCCCTCCACTTT
CASSLEDRYNSSLHF
>TRBV11-3|NA|TRBJ2-3|NA
TGTGCCAGTAGCCCCACCGGGCAGGGAGGTCATACGCAGTGTTTT
CASSPTGQGGHTQCF
>TRBV6-1|NA|TRBJ2-1|once
TGTGCCAGCAGCGGATCCTGGACTACTTACAATGAGCGGTTCTTC
CASSGSWTTYNERFF
>TRBV20-1|TRBD1|TRBJ1-3|few
TGCAGTGCTACCGACCCGGGACAGGGTAACACTAGAAACACCATATATTTT
CSATDPGQGNTRNTIYF
>TRBV11-2|TRBD2|TRBJ2-2|NA
TGTGCCAGCAGCCCAAGGACTAGCGGAGCAGGGGAGCTGTTTTTT
CASSPRTSGAGELFF
>TRBV6-1|NA|TRBJ1-5|many
TGTGCCAGCAGTGAACATTGGGGGGCCAGCCCGCAGCCCCAGCATTTT
CASSEHWGASPQPQHF
>TRBV6-2/TRBV6-3|TRBD2|TRBJ2-1|NA
TGTGGCAGCACCAGTCCCGTTTTAGCCGGGAGGGACAATGAGCAGTTCTTC
CGSTSPVLAGRDNEQFF